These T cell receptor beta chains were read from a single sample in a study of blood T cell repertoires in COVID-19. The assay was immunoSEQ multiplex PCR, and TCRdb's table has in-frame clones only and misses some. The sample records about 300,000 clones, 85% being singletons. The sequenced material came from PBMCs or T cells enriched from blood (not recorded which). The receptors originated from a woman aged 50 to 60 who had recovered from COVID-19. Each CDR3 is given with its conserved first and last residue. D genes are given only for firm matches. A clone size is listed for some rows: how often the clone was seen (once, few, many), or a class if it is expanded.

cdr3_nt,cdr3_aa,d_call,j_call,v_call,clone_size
TGTGCCAGCAGCACGAGACAGGGGGACTCTGGAAACACCATATATTTT,CASSTRQGDSGNTIYF,TRBD1,TRBJ1-3,TRBV7-6,.
TGTGCCAGCAGCTTAGCCAGGGTTCTGGGTCAAGAGACCCAGTACTTC,CASSLARVLGQETQYF,.,TRBJ2-5,TRBV11-2,.
TGCGCCAGCAGCCAAGATTTGGTTCGCGGGACGAGCTCCTACAATGAGCAGTTCTTC,CASSQDLVRGTSSYNEQFF,.,TRBJ2-1,TRBV4-1,.
TGTGCCAGCAGTTTAGGGCGGGGGGGCCCAAATACGCAGTATTTT,CASSLGRGGPNTQYF,TRBD2,TRBJ2-3,TRBV27,.
TGTGCCAGCAGCGGACAGGGGACGGTCGGGGAGCTGTTTTTT,CASSGQGTVGELFF,TRBD1,TRBJ2-2,TRBV27,few
TGTGCCACGAGGGGGCCCCAGAACACCGGGGAGCTGTTTTTT,CATRGPQNTGELFF,TRBD1,TRBJ2-2,TRBV11-2,.
TGCAGTGCTAGTATGGCAGGCCATGCTCCCTATGGCTACACCTTC,CSASMAGHAPYGYTF,.,TRBJ1-2,TRBV20-1,.
TGCGCCAGCAGCCAAGATGCGAGCGGGAGGCCCTACAATGAGCAGTTCTTC,CASSQDASGRPYNEQFF,TRBD2,TRBJ2-1,TRBV4-3,.
TGCGCCAGCAGCTTGGAGGGGGCGCTTCGCGAGCAGTACTTC,CASSLEGALREQYF,TRBD1,TRBJ2-7,TRBV5-1,.
TGTGCCAGCAGCCGCGGGACCTACGAGCAGTACTTC,CASSRGTYEQYF,.,TRBJ2-7,TRBV12-3/TRBV12-4,.
TGTGCCAGCAGCTCGGACAGGGGCCAGGGCACTGAAGCTTTCTTT,CASSSDRGQGTEAFF,TRBD1,TRBJ1-1,TRBV7-8,.
TGCGCCAGCAGCCAGGAACTAGCGGGGACGGATACGCAGTATTTT,CASSQELAGTDTQYF,TRBD2,TRBJ2-3,TRBV4-1,.
TGTGCCAGAGTGGGGGGGAGCTCGTCTAATGAAAAACTGTTTTTT,CARVGGSSSNEKLFF,.,TRBJ1-4,TRBV6-5,.
TGTGCCAGCAGCTACGCAACCGGACAGGGTCAAGAGACCCAGTACTTC,CASSYATGQGQETQYF,TRBD1,TRBJ2-5,TRBV7-2,.
TGTGCCAGCAGCTCGGGACTAGGGGTGGTTGAGCAGTTCTTC,CASSSGLGVVEQFF,TRBD2,TRBJ2-1,TRBV7-9,.
TGTGCCAGCAGTCAACAGGGGCGAGATGGCTACACCTTC,CASSQQGRDGYTF,TRBD1,TRBJ1-2,TRBV6-4,once
TGTGCCAGCAGCTTGTTTACTAGCTTTGGTGAGCAGTTCTTC,CASSLFTSFGEQFF,.,TRBJ2-1,TRBV5-5,.
TGCAGCGTTGGTGCCGGACAGGGTGGCTATGGCTACACCTTC,CSVGAGQGGYGYTF,TRBD1,TRBJ1-2,TRBV29-1,few
TGCGCCAGCAGCCAACGAGGGAGCTCCTACAATGAGCAGTTCTTC,CASSQRGSSYNEQFF,.,TRBJ2-1,TRBV4-1,few
TGTGCTAGTGGTAGAACGGACAGGCCCCAAGAGACCCAGTACTTC,CASGRTDRPQETQYF,TRBD1,TRBJ2-5,TRBV12-5,.
TGTGCCAGCAGTTACCCGACAGGGTTCACCGGGGAGCTGTTTTTT,CASSYPTGFTGELFF,TRBD1,TRBJ2-2,TRBV6-2/TRBV6-3,once
TGTGCCAGCTCACTTAGCGGGACAGGGAACTATGGCTACACCTTC,CASSLSGTGNYGYTF,TRBD1,TRBJ1-2,TRBV18,once
TGCGCCAGCAGCCCCAGACCGGGACAGGGGGTTGAAAAACTGTTTTTT,CASSPRPGQGVEKLFF,TRBD1,TRBJ1-4,TRBV4-1,.
TGTGCCAGCAGCCAAGTTATAGCCCGGAGGGACAGCACAGATACGCAGTATTTT,CASSQVIARRDSTDTQYF,.,TRBJ2-3,TRBV4-2,.
TGTGCCAGCAGCTTCACCCCAGGGGACACCCTCTCCTACGAGCAGTACTTC,CASSFTPGDTLSYEQYF,.,TRBJ2-7,TRBV11-2,.
TGTGCCAGCAGTTTAGGGGGTGCGGGGCTCTCCTACGAGCAGTACTTC,CASSLGGAGLSYEQYF,.,TRBJ2-7,TRBV27,many
TGTGCCAGCAGCTCATCCGGGACAGGGAATGAAAAACTGTTTTTT,CASSSSGTGNEKLFF,.,TRBJ1-4,TRBV12-1,.
TGTGCCTGGAGCACGACAGGGTCGGGGAATCAGCCCCAGCATTTT,CAWSTTGSGNQPQHF,TRBD1,TRBJ1-5,TRBV30,.
TGTGCCAGCAGCCAAAACGGACTTGGGGATCAGCCCCAGCATTTT,CASSQNGLGDQPQHF,.,TRBJ1-5,TRBV3-1/TRBV3-2,.
TGTGCCAGCAGTGGGGATGGCGGGACCTCCTACGAGCAGTACTTC,CASSGDGGTSYEQYF,.,TRBJ2-7,TRBV27,few
TGTGCCAGCAGCGTGGGGGGGCTAGCTGGTGATACGCAGTATTTT,CASSVGGLAGDTQYF,.,TRBJ2-3,TRBV9,.
TGTGCCAGCAGCCCCCTACTAGCGGGAGATGAGCAGTTCTTC,CASSPLLAGDEQFF,TRBD2,TRBJ2-1,TRBV14,.
TGTGCCAGCAGAGGACAGGCGCGATACACTGAAGCTTTCTTT,CASRGQARYTEAFF,TRBD1,TRBJ1-1,TRBV2,.
TGTGCCAGCAGCCCGGGGGGGGCTCGGGCTGGCACTGAAGCTTTCTTT,CASSPGGARAGTEAFF,.,TRBJ1-1,TRBV7-2,.
TGTGCCAGCAGTTTTTACCCGGGGGGGAACACCGGGGAGCTGTTTTTT,CASSFYPGGNTGELFF,TRBD2,TRBJ2-2,TRBV27,.
TGTGCCTGGAGTGTAGGAGGGGCCGGGGAGCTGTTTTTT,CAWSVGGAGELFF,.,TRBJ2-2,TRBV30,.
TGTGCCAGCAGCTTGGCAGAATCCTTCTATGGCTACACCTTC,CASSLAESFYGYTF,.,TRBJ1-2,TRBV5-6,.